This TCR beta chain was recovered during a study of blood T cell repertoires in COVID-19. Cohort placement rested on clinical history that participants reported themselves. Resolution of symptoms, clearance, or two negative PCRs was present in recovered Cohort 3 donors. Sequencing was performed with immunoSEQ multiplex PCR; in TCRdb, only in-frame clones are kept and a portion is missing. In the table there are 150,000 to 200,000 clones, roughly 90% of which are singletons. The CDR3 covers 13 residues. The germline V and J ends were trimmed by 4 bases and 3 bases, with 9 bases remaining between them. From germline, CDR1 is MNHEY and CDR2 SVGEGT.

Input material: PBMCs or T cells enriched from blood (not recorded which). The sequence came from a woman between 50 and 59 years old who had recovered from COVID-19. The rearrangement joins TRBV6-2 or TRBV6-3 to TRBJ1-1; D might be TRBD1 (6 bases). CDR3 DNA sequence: TGTGCCAGCAGTTTGCAGGGGTACACTGAAGCTTTCTTT. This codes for CASSLQGYTEAFF.